These 19 T cell receptor beta chains were all obtained from the same sample, sequenced in a study of cytomegalovirus exposure and HLA in healthy donors. PCR was performed using 60 Vbeta and 13 Jbeta primers. The repertoire was sequenced with immunoSEQ multiplex PCR; TCRdb's copy has only in-frame clones and lacks some. The sample gives approximately 150,000 clones, about 80% of which show up once; nearly 6.5% is in the top ten. Sequencing was carried out using PBMCs. The receptors derive from a man aged 35 to 55 in good health and CMV-seropositive.

V gene TRBV30 combines with J gene TRBJ2-5, with D possibly TRBD2 on 5 matching bases. Judging by the DNA end, TRBJ2-7 fits better; the J call may be wrong. The germline V gene encodes CDR1 GTSNPN and CDR2 SVGIG (reference sequence). CDR3 length: 14 amino acids. This CDR3 reads CAWSVQRPPYEQYF. Here the CDR3 DNA reads TGTGCCTGGAGTGTACAGCGGCCGCCCTACGAGCAGTACTTC.

The chain joins TRBV10-2 to TRBJ2-1; 8 nucleotides line up with TRBD2. The CDR3 consists of 15 residues. The V gene's germline CDR1 is WSHSY and CDR2 SAAADI. V was pared by 6 bases and J by 5 bases, with 9 bases of the junction left unmatched. The CDR3 sequence: CASRLGLASDNEQFF. The CDR3 DNA sequence: TGCGCCAGCAGACTAGGACTAGCTTCCGACAATGAGCAGTTCTTC.

This rearrangement joins TRBV7-8 to TRBJ1-5; 8 bases are shared with TRBD1. CDR3 length equals 15 residues. Germline trimming cut 3 bases from V and 3 bases from J; bases unmatched to any gene: 4. CDR1 is SGHVS and CDR2 is FQNEAQ in the germline V gene. The CDR3 is CASSFRTGTNQPQHF. The CDR3 region has the DNA TGTGCCAGCAGCTTTAGGACAGGGACCAATCAGCCCCAGCATTTT.

This clone is a singleton in its sample. The CDR3 DNA is TGCAGCGTTGAAGGAGGGTCCGAGCAGTACTTC. Its translation is CSVEGGSEQYF. This rearrangement joins TRBV29-1 to TRBJ2-5; D is possibly TRBD2 (5 bases). The end of the DNA fits TRBJ2-7 better, so the J call may be wrong. This CDR3 region has 11 residues. Per the germline V gene, CDR1 is SQVTM and CDR2 is ANQGSEA.

V and J are TRBV7-6 and TRBJ1-4; tentative D call: TRBD1 (6 bases). CDR3 length: 14 residues. Germline CDR1 SGHVS, CDR2 FNYEAQ. Trimming pared 5 bases from V and 8 bases from J, leaving 15 bases between. The CDR3 sequence is CASSLYRDGEKLFF. As DNA, the CDR3 is TGTGCCAGCAGCCTTTACAGGGACGGGGAAAAACTGTTTTTT.

The chain has TRBV19 and TRBJ1-4; TRBD1 aligns across 8 bases. The CDR3 is made up of 14 amino acids. The V gene end was trimmed by 6 bases and the J gene end by 13 bases; junction bases not matched to a gene: 13. The V gene's germline CDR1 is LNHDA and CDR2 SQIVND (reference sequence). CDR3 region: CASRAQGAGVVLFF. The CDR3 DNA follows: TGTGCCAGTAGGGCCCAGGGGGCGGGGGTCGTACTGTTTTTT.

This clone was found a few times. The chain carries TRBV7-9 and TRBJ2-3, with 8 bases identical to TRBD2. The CDR3 has 18 amino acids. The J segment lost 1 base and the V segment lost 5 bases, leaving 14 bases of the junction unmatched. The germline CDR1 and CDR2 sequences are SEHNR and FQNEAQ (reference sequence). This CDR3 is CASSPRIRREVRTDTQYF. CDR3 coding DNA: TGTGCCAGCAGCCCCCGCATTCGGCGGGAGGTTCGCACAGATACGCAGTATTTT.

The sample holds a few counts of this clone. The chain links TRBV6-5 to TRBJ1-3; D is ambiguous. The V gene's germline CDR1 is MNHEY and CDR2 SVGAGI. The CDR3 extends over 15 amino acids. Trimming stripped 5 bases from V and 2 bases from J, with 13 bases between. For the CDR3, the DNA is TGTGCCAGCAGTCCCCCCGGAGGCACTGGAAACACCATATATTTT. As protein: CASSPPGGTGNTIYF.

This chain connects TRBV7-9 to TRBJ2-3; TRBD2 is a possible D gene (5 bases). The length of the CDR3 is 14 residues. V lost 1 base to trimming and J lost 4 bases, with 9 bases between them. Germline V lookup: CDR1 SEHNR, CDR2 FQNEAQ (reference sequence). The CDR3 DNA reads TGTGCCAGCAGCTTAGTTCTAGCAGCAGATACGCAGTATTTT. This codes for CASSLVLAADTQYF.

The chain combines TRBV2 with TRBJ2-1, with TRBD2 identical over 10 bases. J was trimmed by 2 bases and V by 10 bases; bases with no gene match: 2. Germline V gene data show CDR1 as SNHLY and CDR2 as FYNNEI. This CDR3 has 13 residues. The CDR3 protein is CATLAGAYNEQFF. The CDR3 nucleotides read TGTGCCACCCTAGCGGGAGCCTACAATGAGCAGTTCTTC.

The J gene is TRBJ2-3, the V gene TRBV27; possible D gene TRBD2, 6 bases. This CDR3 region has 15 residues. Trimming took 3 bases from V and 1 from J, leaving 11 bases between them. Per germline, CDR1 MNHEY and CDR2 SMNVEV (reference sequence). The CDR3 here is CASSFERRGTDTQYF. The CDR3 bases are TGTGCCAGCAGTTTTGAGCGGAGGGGCACAGATACGCAGTATTTT.

The chain has TRBV4-2 and TRBJ2-4; D remains unclear. CDR3 length: 16 amino acids. Germline V CDR1 and CDR2: LGHNA, YNFKEQ. Trimming removed 0 bases from V and 0 bases from J, with 9 bases in between. The CDR3 bases are TGTGCCAGCAGCCAAGAGCCTGAACTAGCCAAAAACATTCAGTACTTC. This encodes CASSQEPELAKNIQYF.

This clone was seen only once. The V call is TRBV9, the J call TRBJ2-4, with D possibly being TRBD1 (6 bases). V was trimmed by 0 bases and J by 7 bases, leaving 20 bases between them. The CDR3 is made up of 17 amino acids. Germline values: CDR1 SGDLS, CDR2 YYNGEE. Here the CDR3 DNA reads TGTGCCAGCAGCGTAGGGATCCCACAGGGCGGCGTGAACATTCAGTACTTC. This gives the protein CASSVGIPQGGVNIQYF.

As DNA, the CDR3 is TGCGCCAGCAGCCCACGGACAGGGAAGAATTCACCCCTCCACTTT. Protein product: CASSPRTGKNSPLHF. The chain carries TRBV5-1 and TRBJ1-6; 8 bases align to TRBD1. The CDR3 spans 15 residues. J was trimmed by 7 bases and V by 4 bases; bases with no gene match: 7. The germline CDR1 and CDR2 sequences are SGHRS and YFSETQ.

A single count supports this clone. The chain has TRBV13 and TRBJ2-2, with a weak D call TRBD2 (5 bases). The germline V gene has CDR1 PRHDT and CDR2 FYEKMQ (reference sequence). The CDR3 extends over 13 amino acids. V lost 4 bases and J 6 bases, leaving 9 bases between the germline ends. The CDR3 loop reads CASSSSSSGELFF. CDR3 sequence (DNA): TGTGCCAGCAGCTCCTCTAGCTCCGGGGAGCTGTTTTTT.

The chain couples TRBV30 to TRBJ1-1; D unclear. V lost 1 base and J 3 bases, leaving 12 bases between the germline ends. Germline CDR1 reads GTSNPN; CDR2 reads SVGIG (reference sequence). The length of the CDR3 is 14 residues. In DNA, the CDR3 is TGTGCCTGGAGTGCAATTTGGCGGGACACTGAAGCTTTCTTT. Translated, it gives CAWSAIWRDTEAFF.

The chain is built from TRBV7-9 and TRBJ2-6; D unclear. The CDR3 contains 16 residues. Trimming cost V 0 bases and J 3 bases, with 9 bases left between them. Germline CDR1 and CDR2: SEHNR and FQNEAQ (reference sequence). The DNA of the CDR3 is TGTGCCAGCAGCTTAGCGAGGAGATTTGGGGCCAACGTCCTGACTTTC. It codes for CASSLARRFGANVLTF.

This clone was detected a few times. The rearrangement joins TRBV10-2 to TRBJ2-5; D is perhaps TRBD1 (6 bases). The length of the CDR3 is 13 residues. Between the trimmed V and J ends, which lost 4 bases and 2 bases, there was a span of 8 bases. Germline CDR1 is WSHSY and CDR2 is SAAADI. The CDR3 sequence is CASSGGLQETQYF. CDR3 in DNA: TGCGCCAGCAGTGGGGGGCTACAAGAGACCCAGTACTTC.

This clone appeared a few times. The CDR3 is CASSQQQGGSYNEQFF. In nucleotides, the CDR3 is TGTGCCAGTAGTCAACAACAGGGCGGGAGTTACAATGAGCAGTTCTTC. The rearrangement links TRBV19 to TRBJ2-1; D might be TRBD2 (7 bases). The CDR3 length is 16 residues. Deletions cut 5 bases from V and 4 bases from J, with 18 bases between. Germline values: CDR1 LNHDA, CDR2 SQIVND (reference sequence).